Below are 11 T cell receptor beta chains sequenced from a single sample in a study of memory CD4+ T cells and cytomegalovirus serostatus. Single viable CD3+CD4+CD8-CD45RO+ cells were sorted as the memory CD4+ T cells. Method: immunoSEQ multiplex PCR; TCRdb's copy keeps in-frame clones and lacks some. The sample shows about 59,000 clones, roughly three quarters of them seen only once. The sequencing input was memory CD4+ T cells from blood. These receptors were taken from an adult in good health and CMV-seronegative.

CDR3 nucleotide sequence: TGTGCCAGCAGCCCGGGACAGGGGTCAGGAAACACCATATATTTT. Protein: CASSPGQGSGNTIYF. The V and J genes are TRBV9 and TRBJ1-3, with TRBD1 identical over 10 bases. From germline, CDR1 is SGDLS and CDR2 YYNGEE. Germline trimming cut 4 bases from V and 4 bases from J; bases unmatched to any gene: 5. The CDR3 extends over 15 amino acids.

This rearrangement joins TRBV15 to TRBJ2-1; 10 bases are shared with TRBD2. The trim removed 3 bases at V and 12 bases at J, leaving 8 bases unmatched. Germline values: CDR1 LNHNV, CDR2 YYDKDF (reference sequence). The CDR3 has 14 amino acids. CDR3 loop: CATSRAGTSEGQFF. CDR3 DNA: TGTGCCACCAGCAGGGCCGGGACTAGCGAGGGGCAGTTCTTC.

The chain has TRBV30 and TRBJ2-1; D is unresolved. Trimming took off 3 bases at V and 13 bases at J, with 16 bases between the two ends. There are 12 residues in the CDR3. Germline V gene data show CDR1 as GTSNPN and CDR2 as SVGIG (reference sequence). The CDR3 reads CAWSVPIMSQFF. Written as DNA, the CDR3 is TGTGCCTGGAGCGTCCCCATAATGAGTCAGTTCTTC.

V and J are TRBV4-3 and TRBJ1-1; weak D call: TRBD1 (6 bases). Germline V gene lookup returns CDR1 LGHNA and CDR2 YSLEER. The V gene lost 0 bases and the J gene lost 1 base, with 9 bases spanning the gap. This CDR3 has 15 amino acids. The CDR3 coding sequence is TGCGCCAGCAGCCAAGAAGGCAGGGGGAACACTGAAGCTTTCTTT. Its protein is CASSQEGRGNTEAFF.

V gene TRBV7-6 combines with J gene TRBJ2-7; D is possibly TRBD2 (5 bases). This CDR3 contains 17 residues. Germline V gene sequence: CDR1 SGHVS, CDR2 FNYEAQ. V was shortened by 1 base and J by 0 bases, with 16 bases between the two germline ends. Here the CDR3 reads CASSLVVSGSSSYEQYF. DNA of the CDR3: TGTGCCAGCAGCTTAGTCGTGTCGGGGTCGAGCTCCTACGAGCAGTACTTC. Supplemented by reference TRBV7-6 and TRBJ2-7, the full variable domain reads GAGVSQSPRYKVTKRGQDVALRCDPISGHVSLYWYRQALGQGPEFLTYFNYEAQQDKSGLPNDRFSAERPEGSISTLTIQRTEQRDSAMYRCASSLVVSGSSSYEQYFGPGTRLTVT.

This chain connects TRBV5-6 to TRBJ1-4; maybe TRBD1 (5 bases). Per the germline V gene, CDR1 is SGHDT and CDR2 is YYEEEE. The CDR3 is 15 residues long. Between the trimmed V and J ends, which lost 0 bases and 4 bases, there was a span of 10 bases. The CDR3 spells CASSLDTGYNEKLFF. CDR3 bases: TGTGCCAGCAGCTTGGATACAGGCTATAATGAAAAACTGTTTTTT.

This clone was found once. The chain combines TRBV30 with TRBJ1-1; D is uncertain. Germline V lookup: CDR1 GTSNPN, CDR2 SVGIG (reference sequence). The CDR3 consists of 11 residues. Trimming cost V 5 bases and J 10 bases, with 14 bases left between them. The CDR3 loop is CAWGDRFGAFF. The CDR3, as DNA: TGTGCCTGGGGAGATCGGTTTGGAGCTTTCTTT. The full variable domain, rest sourced from reference TRBV30 and TRBJ1-1, is SQTIHQWPATLVQPVGSPLSLECTVEGTSNPNLYWYRQAAGRGLQLLFYSVGIGQISSEVPQNLSASRPQDRQFILSSKKLLLSDSGFYLCAWGDRFGAFFGQGTRLTVV.

The chain is built from TRBV28 and TRBJ1-2, with D uncertain. Trimming stripped 8 bases from V and 3 bases from J, with 13 bases between. From germline, CDR1 is MDHEN and CDR2 SYDVKM. This CDR3 comprises 13 residues. The CDR3 nucleotides read TGTGCCAGCCTAAGTCTCGGGGACTATGGCTACACCTTC. Translated: CASLSLGDYGYTF.

This clone was picked up a small number of times. The gene calls are TRBV27 and TRBJ1-1; TRBD1 matches at 7 bases. Germline CDR1 MNHEY, CDR2 SMNVEV (reference sequence). With 8 bases clipped from V and 0 bases from J, the junction kept 6 bases outside the gene matches. This CDR3 has 14 amino acids. The chain's CDR3 is CASGPGTVNTEAFF. CDR3 in DNA: TGTGCCAGCGGCCCCGGGACAGTGAACACTGAAGCTTTCTTT.

V is TRBV6-6 and J is TRBJ1-3; a possible D gene is TRBD1 (6 bases). Germline-derived CDR1 and CDR2 are MNHNY and SVGAGI (reference sequence). V lost 5 bases to trimming and J lost 4 bases, with 18 bases between them. This CDR3 has 16 amino acids. CDR3 nucleotide sequence: TGTGCCAGCAGTATTTCAGGGACACAGCGGGGAAACACCATATATTTT. It encodes CASSISGTQRGNTIYF.

The CDR3 nucleotides are TGTGCCAGCAGCTTGGGTGGGCGGGGAGGGGGGCAAGAGACCCAGTACTTC. It codes for CASSLGGRGGGQETQYF. The V gene is TRBV5-4, the J gene TRBJ2-5; D possibly corresponds to TRBD2 (7 bases). Germline V CDR1 and CDR2: SGHNT, YYREEE (reference sequence). The CDR3 totals 17 residues. Between the trimmed V and J ends, which lost 0 bases and 2 bases, there was a span of 17 bases.